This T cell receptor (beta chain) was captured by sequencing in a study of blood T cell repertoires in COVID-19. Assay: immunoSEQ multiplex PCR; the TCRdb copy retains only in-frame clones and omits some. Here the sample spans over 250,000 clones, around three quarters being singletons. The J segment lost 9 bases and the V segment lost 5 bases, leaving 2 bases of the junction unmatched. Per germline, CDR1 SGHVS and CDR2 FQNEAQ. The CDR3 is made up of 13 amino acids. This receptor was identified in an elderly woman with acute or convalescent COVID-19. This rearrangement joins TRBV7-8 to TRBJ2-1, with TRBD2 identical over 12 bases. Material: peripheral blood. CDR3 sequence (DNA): TGTGCCAGCAGCCGGACTAGCGGGGCTGAGCAGTTCTTC. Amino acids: CASSRTSGAEQFF.